This T cell receptor (beta chain) was retrieved from a study of regulatory T cells in long-lasting Graves disease (dated by TCRdb to the early 2020s). Background on the whole study: Newly diagnosed Graves' disease patients had taken antithyroid drugs for less than 3 months. TCR sequencing covered about 13 persistent and some 20 newly diagnosed Graves' disease patients, some 33 samples in total. Patients with persistent Graves' disease were compared with patients with newly diagnosed Graves' disease using TCR sequencing and RNA sequencing of peripheral blood. The study took place in China and was registered as a clinical trial. Study-wide conclusions, independent of this receptor: Sequencing and analysis were limited to the TCR beta chain. The small sample size was acknowledged by the authors as a limitation that may reduce accuracy. Compared with newly diagnosed patients, patients with persistent Graves' disease had lower TCR Shannon entropy and fewer highly expanded clones, which suggests clonal expansion. Only peripheral blood was studied, because thyroid tissue, the primary lesion, was inaccessible. Patients with persistent disease shared more public clonotypes (fewer than 3,000) than newly diagnosed patients did (about 970). Persistent disease showed preferential use of TRBV28, TRBJ1-2 and TRBJ2-5, whereas newly diagnosed disease favored TRBV20-1 and TRBJ2-1.

The time point label, as the study defines it: newly diagnosed GD, antithyroid drugs for less than 3 months. For both TCR sequencing and RNA sequencing, RNA was extracted from PBMCs in TRIzol. The diagnosis of Graves' disease was made according to American Thyroid Association guidelines. Patients were recruited from an endocrinology department in Xi'an, China. Each patient gave approximately 9 milliliters of peripheral blood, collected in an EDTA anticoagulant tube. PBMCs were isolated by Ficoll Paque Plus density gradient separation without further T cell sorting. An Agilent 2100 Bioanalyzer and agarose gel were used to check RNA quality, while a NanoDrop 2000 measured RNA concentration. This clonotype occurred many times. Its antigen has not been determined. Per-nucleotide qualities are absent, and no much larger clonotype sits a single base away. V loses 1 base, J loses 5 bases, and the germline ends lie 15 bases apart. Sequences MNHNS (CDR1) and SASEGT (CDR2) are obtained from the germline V gene. Inclusive of the bounding cysteine and phenylalanine, the CDR3 is 15 residues long. The only DNA kept is the CDR3, 45 bases in frame from the first base.

Library preparation employed multiplex PCR. Sequencer: Illumina HiSeq 4000. TCR beta libraries were built with iRepertoire HTBI primers and Arm-PCR amplification of CDR3 regions. Gel purification was performed on PCR products prior to sequencing. Under the source paper's analysis protocol: A total of roughly 65 TRBV and 14 TRBJ segments were identified across samples and were used for gene usage analysis of CDR3 amino acid clonotypes. COPE and FqMerger were used to merge filtered high-quality paired reads into contigs. Contigs were aligned with BLAST to IMGT TRBV, TRBD and TRBJ reference genes, and CDR3 was defined per IMGT. Highly expanded clones were defined as clonotypes with a frequency above 0.1%. Repertoire diversity was measured by Shannon entropy, and V-J evenness by the Gini coefficient. Clonotypes shared by more than one individual were considered public. Starting from the raw public reads, TCRdb applied fastp trimming at Q25, assembled clones with MiXCR and retained in-frame beta chains. All rows with the same CDR3 protein become a single entry with the most common DNA and genes. TCRdb, rather than the study authors, made the V and J calls. This sample gives a few hundred thousand distinct CDR3 sequences in total; about 17% of them show up just once. Clones ranked in the top ten supply roughly 23% of the sample.

The V and J segments used are TRBV6-1 and TRBJ2-7; no D gene can be assigned with confidence. The clonotype originates from a female donor with Graves disease. Sample: peripheral blood mononuclear cells (PBMCs), taken at new diagnosis, from a patient treated with antithyroid drugs. The DNA reads TGTGCCAGCAGTGAAGGTCGGCCTCGCGGCCACGAGCAGTACTTC. The translation is CASSEGRPRGHEQYF.